Shown below are 13 T cell receptor beta chains from a single sample sequenced in a study of OX40 agonist ivuxolimab in advanced cancers. Only in-frame clones appear in the TCRdb table, and some are missing; sequencing was by immunoSEQ multiplex PCR. The table shows approximately 23,000 clones, with 80% to 85% occurring only once. Sample: CD4+ or CD8+ T cells sorted from blood, taken in a trial of the OX40 agonist ivuxolimab. These receptors came from an adult with an advanced solid tumor such as melanoma, head and neck, liver or kidney cancer.

The CDR3 protein is CASSELAGVLLHEQFF. The CDR3 nucleotides are TGTGCCAGCAGTGAACTAGCGGGAGTGCTCCTACACGAGCAGTTCTTC. The chain joins TRBV2 to TRBJ2-1; 10 nucleotides align to TRBD2. The CDR3 covers 16 residues. Per germline, CDR1 SNHLY and CDR2 FYNNEI. The trim removed 2 bases at V and 10 bases at J, leaving 11 bases unmatched.

The rearrangement uses TRBV5-1 and TRBJ2-3; D uncertain. V lost 0 bases and J lost 5, with 7 bases in between. The V gene's germline CDR1 is SGHRS and CDR2 YFSETQ. The CDR3 runs 13 residues. As DNA, the CDR3 is TGCGCCAGCAGCTTGGCAGCGAAAGATACGCAGTATTTT. Translated: CASSLAAKDTQYF. Drawing the rest from reference TRBV5-1 and TRBJ2-3, the complete variable domain is KAGVTQTPRYLIKTRGQQVTLSCSPISGHRSVSWYQQTPGQGLQFLFEYFSETQRNKGNFPGRFSGRQFSNSRSEMNVSTLELGDSALYLCASSLAAKDTQYFGPGTRLTVL.

V is TRBV7-9 and J is TRBJ1-1, with D possibly matching TRBD1 (5 bases). Germline CDR1 is SEHNR and CDR2 is FQNEAQ (reference sequence). Trimming took off 5 bases at V and 1 base at J, with 14 bases between the two ends. The CDR3 extends over 15 amino acids. In nucleotides, the CDR3 is TGTGCCAGCAGCCTACCCCGGGGGGGGAACACTGAAGCTTTCTTT. Translating it yields CASSLPRGGNTEAFF.

This clone was counted once. The J gene is TRBJ2-7, the V gene TRBV9; 10 nucleotides match TRBD1. CDR3 length equals 17 residues. Germline values: CDR1 SGDLS, CDR2 YYNGEE. The junction had 12 bases not matched to a gene; V was cut back by 3 bases and J by 3 bases. CDR3 amino acids: CASSALPGQGPYYEQYF. The CDR3 DNA follows: TGTGCCAGCAGCGCCCTCCCGGGACAGGGGCCCTACTACGAGCAGTACTTC.

V gene TRBV27 combines with J gene TRBJ1-1; D perhaps matches TRBD1 (5 bases). The CDR3 has 13 amino acids. In germline, CDR1 is MNHEY, CDR2 SMNVEV (reference sequence). Deletions cut 2 bases from V and 5 bases from J, with 9 bases between. The CDR3 DNA sequence: TGTGCCAGCAGTTTAGGGGGAGGGACTGAAGCTTTCTTT. It is translated as CASSLGGGTEAFF.

The chain joins TRBV6-1 to TRBJ1-3; no firm D call. V was cut by 2 bases and J by 0 bases, with 8 bases left in between. The CDR3 covers 15 residues. Germline V lookup: CDR1 MNHNS, CDR2 SASEGT. As DNA, the CDR3 is TGTGCCAGCAGTGAAAATGAGGCCTCTGGAAACACCATATATTTT. Residues: CASSENEASGNTIYF.

The chain is built from TRBV5-4 and TRBJ2-7, with D tentatively TRBD1 or TRBD2 (6 bases each). The CDR3 totals 15 residues. Trimming removed 4 bases at V and 0 bases at J, with 14 bases between. Germline lookup yields CDR1 SGHNT and CDR2 YYREEE (reference sequence). The CDR3 protein is CASSPGGGNSYEQYF. In DNA, the CDR3 is TGTGCCAGCAGCCCCGGGGGCGGGAACTCCTACGAGCAGTACTTC.

This clone appeared once. The chain links TRBV6-5 to TRBJ2-1; D is undetermined. V was shortened by 0 bases and J by 12 bases, with 15 bases between the two germline ends. The CDR3 length is 14 residues. The germline V gene encodes CDR1 MNHEY and CDR2 SVGAGI. Written as DNA, the CDR3 is TGTGCCAGCAGTTACTCATCCCCTTGGGATTCGCAGTTCTTC. Residues: CASSYSSPWDSQFF.

The J gene is TRBJ2-2, the V gene TRBV6-5, with 8 nucleotides matching TRBD2. The CDR3 is 14 residues long. Germline CDR1 MNHEY, CDR2 SVGAGI. V shed 3 bases, J shed 7 bases, and the junction held 4 bases outside the gene matches. This CDR3 reads CASSYGTSLGELFF. The CDR3 bases are TGTGCCAGCAGTTATGGGACTAGTCTCGGGGAGCTGTTTTTT.

The rearrangement uses TRBV5-6 and TRBJ1-4; D unresolved. V was trimmed by 0 bases and J by 8 bases, leaving 5 bases between them. The CDR3 is 12 residues long. Germline V gene data show CDR1 as SGHDT and CDR2 as YYEEEE. The CDR3 DNA reads as TGTGCCAGCAGCTTGGCGGAGGAAAAACTGTTTTTT. Its translation is CASSLAEEKLFF.

J is TRBJ2-3 and V is TRBV4-1; 8 nucleotides match TRBD1. In germline, CDR1 is MGHRA, CDR2 YSYEKL. The V segment lost 2 bases and the J segment 2 bases; nucleotides outside the gene matches: 9. The CDR3 loop spans 17 amino acids. CDR3 residues: CASSQSPGQALTDTQYF. In nucleotides, the CDR3 is TGCGCCAGCAGCCAATCTCCGGGACAGGCCCTCACAGATACGCAGTATTTT.

The genes are TRBV11-3 and TRBJ2-7; TRBD2 matches at 7 bases. The CDR3 runs 15 residues. Germline V gives CDR1 SGHNT, CDR2 YENEEA. The junction had 5 bases not matched to a gene; V was cut back by 2 bases and J by 1 base. This CDR3 is CASSLWSGESYEQYF. The CDR3 DNA is TGTGCCAGCAGCTTATGGAGCGGGGAATCCTACGAGCAGTACTTC.

This chain uses TRBV4-3 with TRBJ1-1; tentatively, D is TRBD1 (6 bases). Trimming pared 1 base from V and 4 bases from J, leaving 13 bases between. The CDR3 has 15 residues. Germline values: CDR1 LGHNA, CDR2 YSLEER. The CDR3 DNA follows: TGCGCCAGCAGCCAAGGGGGACACACGGCCACTGAAGCTTTCTTT. This encodes CASSQGGHTATEAFF.